This passage covers 15 T cell receptor beta chains from one sample sequenced in a study of blood T cell repertoires in COVID-19 (dated by TCRdb to 2018 to 2021). Library method: the immunoSEQ multiplex PCR assay. TCRdb stores this immuneACCESS table with in-frame sequences only. Part of the clones is absent; in the studies checked, under half of the shortfall reflects unresolved V genes, and no reason is known for the rest. A total of 200,000 to 300,000 clones appear in this sample, around 88% of them only once. In total, the top ten clones hold 1.2% of the sample. Material: PBMCs or T cells enriched from blood (not recorded which). Source of these receptors: a woman aged 40 to 50 with acute COVID-19.

The chain has TRBV18 and TRBJ1-1; perhaps TRBD1 as D (6 bases). Between the trimmed V and J ends, which lost 5 bases and 4 bases, there was a span of 17 bases. Germline V gene data show CDR1 as KGHSH and CDR2 as LQKENI. This CDR3 has 15 amino acids. The chain's CDR3 is CASSFIEGVGTEAFF. CDR3 coding DNA: TGTGCCAGCTCATTCATCGAGGGGGTGGGCACTGAAGCTTTCTTT.

The V and J genes are TRBV7-2 and TRBJ2-1; perhaps TRBD2 as D (6 bases). This CDR3 region has 14 residues. Trimming shortened V by 3 bases and J by 2 bases, and 8 bases separated the two germline ends. Germline assignment: CDR1 SGHTA and CDR2 FQGNSA. CDR3 DNA: TGTGCCAGCAGCTTGTCGGGAGCCTACAATGAGCAGTTCTTC. Amino acid sequence: CASSLSGAYNEQFF.

The chain combines TRBV5-1 with TRBJ1-3; TRBD1 might be the D (5 bases). V was trimmed by 2 bases and J by 6 bases, leaving 12 bases between them. The CDR3 consists of 14 residues. Germline V gene data show CDR1 as SGHRS and CDR2 as YFSETQ. This CDR3 is CASSFSGKENTIYF. The CDR3 nucleotides are TGCGCCAGCAGCTTTTCAGGGAAAGAAAACACCATATATTTT.

The rearrangement joins TRBV30 to TRBJ1-3; D possibly corresponds to TRBD1 (6 bases). Per germline, CDR1 GTSNPN and CDR2 SVGIG (reference sequence). V was pared by 6 bases and J by 0 bases, with 12 bases between. The CDR3 loop spans 14 amino acids. CDR3 coding DNA: TGTGCCTGCGGGACATACTACTCTGGAAACACCATATATTTT. Amino acid sequence: CACGTYYSGNTIYF.

The sample holds a few counts of this clone. Other DNA sequences within the sample encode an identical CDR3. V gene TRBV9 combines with J gene TRBJ1-3; TRBD1 is a possible D gene (6 bases). The CDR3 runs 15 residues. Germline V lookup: CDR1 SGDLS, CDR2 YYNGEE. Trimming removed 0 bases at V and 0 bases at J, with 7 bases between. The CDR3: CASSVVGGSGNTIYF. The CDR3 DNA sequence: TGTGCCAGCAGCGTAGTAGGGGGCTCTGGAAACACCATATATTTT.

This clone appeared once. This chain connects TRBV28 to TRBJ2-1, with TRBD1 matching 10 bases. The junction had 2 bases not matched to a gene; V was cut back by 5 bases and J by 4 bases. This CDR3 contains 14 residues. CDR1 MDHEN and CDR2 SYDVKM come from the germline V gene. CDR3 in DNA: TGTGCCAGCAGTGGGACAGGGGAATACAATGAGCAGTTCTTC. Translation: CASSGTGEYNEQFF. Using reference TRBV28 and TRBJ2-1 for the parts outside the CDR3, the full variable domain is DVKVTQSSRYLVKRTGEKVFLECVQDMDHENMFWYRQDPGLGLRLIYFSYDVKMKEKGDIPEGYSVSREKKERFSLILESASTNQTSMYLCASSGTGEYNEQFFGPGTRLTVL.

V and J are TRBV15 and TRBJ1-6, with D possibly being TRBD1 (5 bases). Germline V gives CDR1 LNHNV, CDR2 YYDKDF (reference sequence). The CDR3 totals 14 residues. V shed 3 bases and J shed 7 bases, with 10 bases lying between them. The CDR3, as DNA: TGTGCCACCAGCAGGGGGCCAGGGAATTCACCCCTCCACTTT. It is translated as CATSRGPGNSPLHF.

The gene calls are TRBV5-1 and TRBJ1-4; D possibly corresponds to TRBD1 (5 bases). The germline V gene encodes CDR1 SGHRS and CDR2 YFSETQ. This CDR3 is built from 14 residues. Trimming removed 4 bases from V and 7 bases from J, with 14 bases in between. The CDR3, as DNA: TGCGCCAGCAGCCTCGGGACTCAAGCTGAAAAACTGTTTTTT. It specifies CASSLGTQAEKLFF.

V usage is TRBV28 and J usage is TRBJ1-2; D may be TRBD1 (6 bases). V lost 7 bases to trimming and J lost 4 bases, with 22 bases between them. From germline, CDR1 is MDHEN and CDR2 SYDVKM. The CDR3 length is 16 residues. CDR3 DNA sequence: TGTGCCAGCAAATGGAATACAGGGTACCGTGGCTATGGCTACACCTTC. It specifies CASKWNTGYRGYGYTF.

This chain connects TRBV19 to TRBJ1-2; tentatively, D is TRBD1 (5 bases). The CDR3 runs 13 residues. With 3 bases removed from V and 6 bases from J, the gap between germline ends came to 11 bases. Germline loops: CDR1 LNHDA, CDR2 SQIVND (reference sequence). The CDR3 DNA follows: TGTGCCAGTAGTATTGGGGCGTGGGATGGCTACACCTTC. Its translation: CASSIGAWDGYTF. Supplemented by reference TRBV19 and TRBJ1-2, the full variable domain reads DGGITQSPKYLFRKEGQNVTLSCEQNLNHDAMYWYRQDPGQGLRLIYYSQIVNDFQKGDIAEGYSVSREKKESFPLTVTSAQKNPTAFYLCASSIGAWDGYTFGSGTRLTVV.

The V gene is TRBV7-2, the J gene TRBJ1-1, with D possibly being TRBD1 (5 bases). Germline lookup yields CDR1 SGHTA and CDR2 FQGNSA. CDR3 size: 15 residues. V was clipped by 2 bases and J by 4 bases, with 14 bases between them. In DNA form, the CDR3 reads TGTGCCAGCAGCTTATGGGCAGGCGGGGGCACTGAAGCTTTCTTT. It encodes CASSLWAGGGTEAFF. Looking up the rest from reference TRBV7-2 and TRBJ1-1 gives the full variable domain: GAGVSQSPSNKVTEKGKDVELRCDPISGHTALYWYRQSLGQGLEFLIYFQGNSAPDKSGLPSDRFSAERTGGSVSTLTIQRTQQEDSAVYLCASSLWAGGGTEAFFGQGTRLTVV.

The rearrangement uses TRBV4-1 and TRBJ2-7; 9 positions agree with TRBD1. The V gene's germline CDR1 is MGHRA and CDR2 YSYEKL. The CDR3 has 14 amino acids. The V gene end was trimmed by 8 bases and the J gene end by 0 bases; junction bases not matched to a gene: 5. As DNA, the CDR3 is TGCGCCAGCCGCGGGACAGGGAGCTCCTACGAGCAGTACTTC. Translating it yields CASRGTGSSYEQYF.

The chain links TRBV27 to TRBJ2-5; a possible D gene is TRBD2 (6 bases). Germline CDR1 reads MNHEY; CDR2 reads SMNVEV (reference sequence). CDR3 size: 13 residues. Trimming removed 6 bases at V and 5 bases at J, with 13 bases between. CDR3 loop: CASRRREKETQYF. The CDR3 nucleotides are TGTGCCAGCAGGCGTCGGGAGAAGGAGACCCAGTACTTC.

The V call is TRBV20-1, the J call TRBJ2-7; D is perhaps TRBD2 (6 bases). Per germline, CDR1 DFQATT and CDR2 SNEGSKA (reference sequence). The CDR3 runs to 11 residues. The CDR3 loop reads CSPWEAYEQYF. CDR3 in DNA: TGCAGCCCTTGGGAGGCTTACGAGCAGTACTTC.

The V gene is TRBV5-1, the J gene TRBJ1-3, with 7 bases fitting TRBD1. This CDR3 has 20 residues. Unmatched junction bases numbered 16, after V lost 1 base and J lost 0 bases. Germline CDR1 SGHRS, CDR2 YFSETQ. In DNA form, the CDR3 reads TGCGCCAGCAGCTTGTCCTACAGGGGACTTTCCATATCCTCTGGAAACACCATATATTTT. It codes for CASSLSYRGLSISSGNTIYF.